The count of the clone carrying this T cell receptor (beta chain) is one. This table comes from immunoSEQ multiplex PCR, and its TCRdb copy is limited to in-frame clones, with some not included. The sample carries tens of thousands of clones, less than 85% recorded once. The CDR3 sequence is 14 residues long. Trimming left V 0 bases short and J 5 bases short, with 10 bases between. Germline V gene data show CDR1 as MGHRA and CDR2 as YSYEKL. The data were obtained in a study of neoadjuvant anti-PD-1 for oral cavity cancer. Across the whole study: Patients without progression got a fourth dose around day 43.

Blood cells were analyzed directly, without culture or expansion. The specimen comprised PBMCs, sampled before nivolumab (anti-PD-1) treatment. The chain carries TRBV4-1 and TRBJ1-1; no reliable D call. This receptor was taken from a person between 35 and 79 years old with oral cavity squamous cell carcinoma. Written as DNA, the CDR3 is TGCGCCAGCAGCCAAGAGGGCGCGATAACTGAAGCTTTCTTT. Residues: CASSQEGAITEAFF.